The sequence of this TCR beta chain was determined in a study of T cells after yellow fever vaccination. As for the study in general: The fractions with low cell numbers were processed using SMART-Seq v4 Ultra Low Input.

Germline CDR1 is DFQATT and CDR2 is SNEGSKA (reference sequence). Trimming shortened V by 6 bases and J by 2 bases, and 20 bases separated the two germline ends. The CDR3 runs 15 residues. TCRdb redid the calling of the 5' RACE reads with MiXCR, one entry per CDR3 protein. The repertoire holds around 550,000 distinct CDR3 sequences, roughly a fifth seen once, with around 15% in the top ten. A remark on this clonotype: Its antigen is undetermined.

Study-wide results and caveats: Among all clonotypes, a small share was observed in both CD4 and CD8 compartments. Repertoires sorted by FACS could include abundant clonotypes that are contaminants from the bulk population.

This sequence was found in a man younger than 40 who received the YFV17D yellow fever vaccine. The chain combines TRBV20-1 with TRBJ2-7, with D perhaps TRBD2 (5 bases). Here the sequenced sample was PBMCs, taken 15 days after the yellow fever booster vaccination. The CDR3 sequence is CSASYGKAGPYEQYF. The DNA of the CDR3 is TGCAGTGCGAGTTACGGGAAGGCCGGCCCCTACGAGCAGTACTTC.